The 12 T cell receptor beta chains below were found in one sample sequenced in a study of control samples from healthy donors and cancer patients. Here immunoSEQ multiplex PCR was the method, and the copy in TCRdb shows in-frame clones only, minus some. This table holds 55,000 to 65,000 clones, approximately 89% found once. Sequencing input: PBMCs. All receptors derive from an older woman with lung cancer.

This clone was found once. V and J are TRBV28 and TRBJ1-6; D not resolved. The CDR3 has 16 amino acids. CDR1 and CDR2 (germline): MDHEN, SYDVKM. Trimming cost V 3 bases and J 0 bases, with 9 bases left between them. This CDR3 reads CASSFAASSYNSPLHF. In nucleotides, the CDR3 is TGTGCCAGCAGTTTCGCGGCGAGCTCCTATAATTCACCCCTCCACTTT.

This chain connects TRBV18 to TRBJ1-4; possible D gene TRBD1, 6 bases. The CDR3 is 15 residues long. Germline CDR1 is KGHSH and CDR2 is LQKENI. Trimming cost V 5 bases and J 8 bases, with 18 bases left between them. CDR3 amino acids: CASSSVLGGNEKLFF. In nucleotides, the CDR3 is TGTGCCAGCTCAAGCGTACTGGGGGGCAACGAAAAACTGTTTTTT.

The V and J genes are TRBV24-1 and TRBJ2-3; TRBD2 might be the D (5 bases). Germline assignment: CDR1 KGHDR and CDR2 SFDVKD. Trimming stripped 5 bases from V and 3 bases from J, with 11 bases between. This CDR3 spans 14 amino acids. CDR3 sequence (DNA): TGTGCCACCAGTGGATTGGCGGGTACAGATACGCAGTATTTT. Translated: CATSGLAGTDTQYF.

The chain employs TRBV7-6 and TRBJ2-7; tentative D call: TRBD2 (5 bases). CDR1 and CDR2 (germline): SGHVS, FNYEAQ. Trimming cost V 2 bases and J 3 bases, with 14 bases left between them. The CDR3 totals 15 residues. The CDR3 protein is CASSLRLHEGYEQYF. The CDR3 DNA is TGTGCCAGCAGCTTACGACTTCACGAGGGCTACGAGCAGTACTTC.

The chain has TRBV2 and TRBJ1-1, with 7 bases fitting TRBD1. The V segment lost 4 bases and the J segment 0 bases; nucleotides outside the gene matches: 2. This CDR3 spans 14 amino acids. Germline CDR1 SNHLY, CDR2 FYNNEI. CDR3 loop: CASSGTGMNTEAFF. As DNA, the CDR3 is TGTGCCAGCAGTGGGACAGGAATGAACACTGAAGCTTTCTTT. The whole variable domain, filled in from reference TRBV2 and TRBJ1-1, reads EPEVTQTPSHQVTQMGQEVILRCVPISNHLYFYWYRQILGQKVEFLVSFYNNEISEKSEIFDDQFSVERPDGSNFTLKIRSTKLEDSAMYFCASSGTGMNTEAFFGQGTRLTVV.

The chain combines TRBV5-1 with TRBJ2-1; 9 bases agree with TRBD2. The CDR3 extends over 16 amino acids. The J segment lost 6 bases and the V segment lost 4 bases, leaving 11 bases of the junction unmatched. CDR1 is SGHRS and CDR2 is YFSETQ in the germline V gene. CDR3 sequence: CASSPGGTSMINEQFF. The CDR3 nucleotides read TGCGCCAGCAGCCCGGGGGGGACTAGCATGATCAATGAGCAGTTCTTC.

This clone occurred once. The rearrangement links TRBV11-2 to TRBJ2-2; no firm D call. This CDR3 is 14 amino acids long. V was cut by 4 bases and J by 2 bases, with 8 bases left in between. Germline-derived CDR1 and CDR2 are SGHAT and FQNNGV. CDR3 nucleotides: TGTGCCAGCAGCTCCACAGTAAACACCGGGGAGCTGTTTTTT. Encoded protein: CASSSTVNTGELFF.

The chain joins TRBV5-1 to TRBJ1-1, with D possibly being TRBD1 (6 bases). The CDR3 is made up of 14 amino acids. Germline V gene lookup returns CDR1 SGHRS and CDR2 YFSETQ. The ends were cut back, 4 bases at V and 3 bases at J, with 13 bases in the middle. CDR3 protein: CASSVKTGHTEAFF. CDR3 nucleotides: TGCGCCAGCAGCGTTAAGACAGGACACACTGAAGCTTTCTTT.

The chain joins TRBV14 to TRBJ1-2; 7 nucleotides align to TRBD1. The CDR3 loop spans 13 amino acids. With V trimmed by 4 bases and J by 2 bases, 1 base remained unmatched. CDR1 is SGHDN and CDR2 is FVKESK in the germline V gene. In nucleotides, the CDR3 is TGTGCCAGCAGCCCGACAGGGAACTATGGCTACACCTTC. This translates into CASSPTGNYGYTF.

CDR3 in DNA: TGTGCCAGCAGGCAGGGACGGAATAATGAAAAACTGTTTTTT. This sequence encodes CASRQGRNNEKLFF. J is TRBJ1-4 and V is TRBV27; TRBD1 is a possible D gene (5 bases). V gave up 6 bases and J gave up 4 bases, with 12 bases separating them. Germline V gives CDR1 MNHEY, CDR2 SMNVEV (reference sequence). This CDR3 has 14 residues.

This clone was counted once. The rearrangement joins TRBV2 to TRBJ2-3, with a weak D call TRBD2 (5 bases). The CDR3 runs 15 residues. From germline, CDR1 is SNHLY and CDR2 FYNNEI. Trimming cost V 5 bases and J 4 bases, with 16 bases left between them. This CDR3 reads CASSLRSGLSDTQYF. DNA of the CDR3: TGTGCCAGCAGTCTGCGAAGCGGACTCTCAGATACGCAGTATTTT.

The chain carries TRBV5-6 and TRBJ1-1; D possibly corresponds to TRBD1 (6 bases). Trimming stripped 2 bases from V and 1 base from J, with 9 bases between. The CDR3 consists of 14 residues. Germline values: CDR1 SGHDT, CDR2 YYEEEE. The CDR3 here is CASSLQGANTEAFF. CDR3 DNA sequence: TGTGCCAGCAGCTTACAGGGAGCGAACACTGAAGCTTTCTTT. The full variable domain, rest sourced from reference TRBV5-6 and TRBJ1-1, is DAGVTQSPTHLIKTRGQQVTLRCSPKSGHDTVSWYQQALGQGPQFIFQYYEEEERQRGNFPDRFSGHQFPNYSSELNVNALLLGDSALYLCASSLQGANTEAFFGQGTRLTVV.